This TCR beta chain was captured by sequencing in a study of blood T cell repertoires in COVID-19 (dated by TCRdb to about 2020). About the investigation overall: Collaborator samples came from the United States, Italy and Spain and covered acute and convalescent phases of COVID-19. HLA class I and class II types, where available, came from metadata supplied by the sample provider rather than from assay-based typing. The material from the prospective study consisted of cDNA or gDNA derived from T cells, B-cell-depleted T cells, or PBMCs. A freely available public database, intended as a resource for researchers studying the immune response to SARS-CoV-2, is where the repertoires were released. The sample metadata nearly always contained a de-identified subject ID, COVID-19 status, age in years and sex. Deeply sampled blood TCRbeta repertoires from subjects exposed to, actively infected with, or recovered from COVID-19 were included in the dataset. Samples were obtained from the ongoing ImmuneRACE study (first 160 participants) and from over a thousand subjects provided by 6 global collaborators.

TCRbeta CDR3 regions were amplified from genomic DNA by means of the immunoSEQ Assay, a bias-controlled multiplex PCR. The paper's data handling went like this. The number of nucleated cells in each sample was estimated by amplification of reference gene primers within the assay. To quantify the absolute abundance of each unique TCRbeta CDR3 rearrangement, sequence reads were collapsed and filtered. Productive Simpson clonality was computed per sample as the square root of Simpson's diversity index over productive rearrangements. TCRdb carries this immuneACCESS record with in-frame sequences only. Its versions omit some clonotypes, under half of them owing to an unresolved V gene in the studies checked, with the rest unexplained. V, J and clone size are taken as reported in that table, and D and trimming were inferred from the DNA itself. The sample table contains some 120,000 clones; only one count was recorded for roughly 83% of them. The ten largest clones take up 35% to 40% of the sample.

With respect to this clone: Its antigen is still unknown. The input lacks base qualities; no much larger clone sits a single base away.

Each collaborating institution followed its own protocols to collect whole blood in K2EDTA tubes. For TCRbeta analysis, collaborators shipped samples in one of three forms: frozen whole blood, isolated PBMCs, or DNA extracted from either of those sample types. What the authors observed across the whole study: How much clinical and demographic metadata was included differed by source and by participant, and the metadata was provided uncurated.

V is reduced by 3 bases and J by 6 bases, leaving a spacing of 8 bases between them. The CDR3, cysteine through phenylalanine, is 12 amino acids long. Solely the CDR3 DNA is kept, with 36 bases framed from the first base. CDR1 GTSNPN and CDR2 SVGIG were looked up in the germline V gene (reference sequence). Specimen: peripheral blood. This clonotype was obtained from a man between 40 and 49 years old with active or convalescent COVID-19. The chain links TRBV30 with TRBJ2-2, with a weak D call of TRBD1 (6 bases match). The sequenced DNA: TGTGCCTGGAGGAAGGGGGCCGGGGAGCTGTTTTTT. This gives the protein CAWRKGAGELFF.